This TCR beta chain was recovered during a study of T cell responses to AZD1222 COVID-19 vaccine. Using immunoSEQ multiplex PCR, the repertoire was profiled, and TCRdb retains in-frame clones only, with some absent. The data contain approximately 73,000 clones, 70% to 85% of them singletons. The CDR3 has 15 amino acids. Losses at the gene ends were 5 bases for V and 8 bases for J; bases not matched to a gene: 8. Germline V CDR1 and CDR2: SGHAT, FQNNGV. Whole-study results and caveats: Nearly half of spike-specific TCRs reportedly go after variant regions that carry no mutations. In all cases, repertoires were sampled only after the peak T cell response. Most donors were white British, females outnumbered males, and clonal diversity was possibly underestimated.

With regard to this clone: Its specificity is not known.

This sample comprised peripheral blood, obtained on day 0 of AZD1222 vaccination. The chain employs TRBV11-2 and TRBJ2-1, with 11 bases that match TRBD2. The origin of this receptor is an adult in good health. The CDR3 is CASSISGGALHEQFF. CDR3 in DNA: TGTGCCAGCAGCATTAGCGGGGGGGCCCTCCATGAGCAGTTCTTC.